Listed here is a single T cell receptor (beta chain). The table came from immunoSEQ multiplex PCR; TCRdb's copy has only in-frame clones and leaves some out. The table includes 250,000 to 350,000 clones, over 85% detected once. This specimen belongs to a study of blood T cell repertoires in COVID-19. The age range of participants was 18 to 89 years, with residence in fewer than 25 US areas. Allocation to cohorts depended on clinical history reported by the participants. CDR1 is LNHDA and CDR2 is SQIVND in the germline V gene (reference sequence). V lost 3 bases and J lost 1, with 13 bases in between. This CDR3 comprises 16 residues.

The clonotype comes from a woman aged 45-59 years who had been exposed to COVID-19. The sequenced sample consisted of PBMCs or T cells enriched from blood (not recorded which). The chain carries TRBV19 and TRBJ1-5; weak D call: TRBD1 (5 bases). The CDR3 region has the DNA TGTGCCAGTAGTATTAGGGGTGCCGGAAGCAATCAGCCCCAGCATTTT. This sequence encodes CASSIRGAGSNQPQHF.